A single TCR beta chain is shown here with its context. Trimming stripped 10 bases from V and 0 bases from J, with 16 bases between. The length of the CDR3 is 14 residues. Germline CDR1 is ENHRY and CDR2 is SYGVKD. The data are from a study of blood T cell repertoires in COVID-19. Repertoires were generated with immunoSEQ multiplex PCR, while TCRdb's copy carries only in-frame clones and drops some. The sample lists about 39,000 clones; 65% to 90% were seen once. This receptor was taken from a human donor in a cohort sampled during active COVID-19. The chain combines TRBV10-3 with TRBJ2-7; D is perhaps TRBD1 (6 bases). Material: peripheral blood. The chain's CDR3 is CATIARTDSYEQYF. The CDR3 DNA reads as TGTGCCACTATCGCTAGGACAGACTCCTACGAGCAGTACTTC.